These 9 T cell receptor beta chains were all obtained from the same sample, sequenced in a study of blood T cells in healthy people across ages (dated by TCRdb to 2015 to 2017). The protocol used for the library was 5' RACE. Data came from an Illumina HiSeq 2500. A second roughly 7 to 11 cycle PCR used a sample-barcoded 5' primer and a J-beta primer mix. TCRdb trimmed the raw reads at Q25, called clones with MiXCR and kept productive beta chains. Under each unique CDR3 protein, matching rows form one entry showing the most common genes and DNA. A total of about 1,400,000 distinct CDR3 sequences appear in this sample, approximately 63% of them only once. The ten largest clonotypes hold approximately 7% of the sample. Sequenced: blood. These receptors originate from a man aged 18 to 29 in good health.

A word on this clonotype: An end of the junction does not agree with germline; a read error may underlie this. This chain joins TRBV6-1 and TRBJ1-1; perhaps TRBD1 as D (6 bases). The CDR3 runs 16 residues. The germline CDR1 and CDR2 sequences are MNHNS and SASEGT. The CDR3 DNA is TGTGCCAGCAGTGGGGGGCTTTCAAATATGAACATTGAAGCTTTCTTT. It codes for CASSGGLSNMNIEAFF.

The gene calls are TRBV7-2 and TRBJ2-2; D is ambiguous. Germline lookup yields CDR1 SGHTA and CDR2 FQGNSA. The CDR3 is 13 residues long. V shed 5 bases and J shed 2 bases, with 6 bases lying between them. In DNA form, the CDR3 reads TGTGCCAGCAGCGACCATAACACCGGGGAGCTGTTTTTT. It specifies CASSDHNTGELFF.

This chain connects TRBV15 to TRBJ2-7, with D uncertain. Trimming stripped 5 bases from V and 0 bases from J, with 11 bases between. Per the germline V gene, CDR1 is LNHNV and CDR2 is YYDKDF (reference sequence). The CDR3 is 14 amino acids. CDR3 amino acids: CATSLTLSSYEQYF. Here the CDR3 DNA reads TGTGCCACCAGCCTAACTTTAAGCTCCTACGAGCAGTACTTC.

V gene TRBV7-2 combines with J gene TRBJ1-4; D is possibly TRBD1 (5 bases). Germline V CDR1 and CDR2: SGHTA, FQGNSA. Trimming removed 6 bases at V and 0 bases at J, with 11 bases between. This CDR3 is built from 15 residues. In nucleotides, the CDR3 is TGTGCCAGCAGAATCGACAGTGCAACTAATGAAAAACTGTTTTTT. Amino acid sequence: CASRIDSATNEKLFF.

This sequence joins TRBV10-3 and TRBJ2-7; 8 positions agree with TRBD1. V lost 6 bases to trimming and J lost 4 bases; unmatched junction nucleotides: 17. The CDR3 length is 17 residues. Germline CDR1 reads ENHRY; CDR2 reads SYGVKD. The CDR3: CAISERQGPQYAYEQYF. Written as DNA, the CDR3 is TGTGCCATCAGCGAAAGACAGGGGCCACAATACGCGTACGAGCAGTACTTC.

The gene calls are TRBV11-2 and TRBJ2-3, with a tentative D call TRBD2 (6 bases). Germline CDR1 is SGHAT and CDR2 is FQNNGV. The ends were cut back, 0 bases at V and 3 bases at J, with 13 bases in the middle. This CDR3 is 16 amino acids long. Written as DNA, the CDR3 is TGTGCCAGCAGCTTAGATCTCTCGCGGGGTACAGATACGCAGTATTTT. Translating gives CASSLDLSRGTDTQYF.

This sequence joins TRBV20-1 and TRBJ2-5; D might be TRBD2 (5 bases). TRBJ2-7 matches the DNA end more closely, so the J call is doubtful. The CDR3 runs to 14 residues. Germline CDR1 and CDR2: DFQATT and SNEGSKA (reference sequence). CDR3 sequence: CSARVGSGSYEQYF. The CDR3 DNA sequence: TGCAGTGCTAGAGTGGGCAGCGGCTCCTACGAGCAGTACTTC.

The CDR3 is CASSVGQALLPRNIQYF. CDR3 sequence (DNA): TGTGCCAGCAGTGTGGGTCAGGCGCTCTTGCCAAGAAACATTCAGTACTTC. This sequence joins TRBV2 and TRBJ2-5; no clear D gene. TRBJ2-4 explains the end of the DNA better; the J call may be wrong. Germline values: CDR1 SNHLY, CDR2 FYNNEI. The CDR3 is 17 amino acids.

The V gene is TRBV25-1, the J gene TRBJ2-7, with 7 nucleotides matching TRBD1. CDR1 and CDR2 (germline): MGHDK, SYGVNS. This CDR3 is built from 14 residues. Trimming cost V 3 bases and J 5 bases; bases outside gene matches: 7. In DNA, the CDR3 is TGTGCCAGCAGTGATTCTAGAGGGGGCAACGAGCAGTACTTC. Amino acids: CASSDSRGGNEQYF.